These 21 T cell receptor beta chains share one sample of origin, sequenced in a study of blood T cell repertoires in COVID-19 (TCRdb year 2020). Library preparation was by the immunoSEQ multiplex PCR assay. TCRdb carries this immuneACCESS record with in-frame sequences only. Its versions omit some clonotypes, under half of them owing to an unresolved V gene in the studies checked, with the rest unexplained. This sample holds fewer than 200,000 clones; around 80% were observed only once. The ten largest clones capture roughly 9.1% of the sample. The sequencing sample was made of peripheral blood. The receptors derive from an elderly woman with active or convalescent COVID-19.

The CDR3 bases are TGTGCCAGCACCCAGGGGGATGCCTACGAGCAGTACTTC. Translation gives CASTQGDAYEQYF. The rearrangement links TRBV12-3 or TRBV12-4 to TRBJ2-7; 7 nucleotides match TRBD1. The J segment lost 2 bases and the V segment lost 7 bases, leaving 5 bases of the junction unmatched. This CDR3 has 13 residues.

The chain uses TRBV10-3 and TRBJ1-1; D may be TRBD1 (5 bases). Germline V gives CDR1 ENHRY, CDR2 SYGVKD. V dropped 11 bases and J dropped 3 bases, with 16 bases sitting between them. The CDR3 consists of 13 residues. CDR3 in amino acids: CASREGRDTEAFF. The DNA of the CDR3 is TGTGCCTCCAGGGAGGGGCGGGACACTGAAGCTTTCTTT.

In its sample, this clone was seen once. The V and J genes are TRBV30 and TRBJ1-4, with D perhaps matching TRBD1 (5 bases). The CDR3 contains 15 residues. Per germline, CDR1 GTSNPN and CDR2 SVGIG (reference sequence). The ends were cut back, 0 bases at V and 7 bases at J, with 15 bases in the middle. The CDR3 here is CAWSVGAGDGEKLFF. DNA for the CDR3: TGTGCCTGGAGTGTAGGGGCGGGGGATGGTGAAAAACTGTTTTTT. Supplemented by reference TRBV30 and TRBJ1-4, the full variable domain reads SQTIHQWPATLVQPVGSPLSLECTVEGTSNPNLYWYRQAAGRGLQLLFYSVGIGQISSEVPQNLSASRPQDRQFILSSKKLLLSDSGFYLCAWSVGAGDGEKLFFGSGTQLSVL.

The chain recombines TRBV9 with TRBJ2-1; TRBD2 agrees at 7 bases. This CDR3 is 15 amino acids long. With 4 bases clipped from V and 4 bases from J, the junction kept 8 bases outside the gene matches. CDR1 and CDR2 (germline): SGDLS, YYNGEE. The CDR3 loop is CASSPGRAAYNEQFF. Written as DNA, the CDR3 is TGTGCCAGCAGCCCAGGGAGGGCCGCTTACAATGAGCAGTTCTTC.

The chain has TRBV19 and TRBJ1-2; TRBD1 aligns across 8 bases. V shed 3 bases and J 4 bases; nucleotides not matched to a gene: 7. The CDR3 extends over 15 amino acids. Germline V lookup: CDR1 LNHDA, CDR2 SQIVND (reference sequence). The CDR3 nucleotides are TGTGCCAGTAGTATCAGCGCAGGGGGCGGCTATGGCTACACCTTC. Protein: CASSISAGGGYGYTF.

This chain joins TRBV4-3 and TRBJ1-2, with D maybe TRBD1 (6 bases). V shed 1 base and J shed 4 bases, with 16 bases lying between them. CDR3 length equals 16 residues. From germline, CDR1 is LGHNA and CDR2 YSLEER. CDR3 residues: CASSQGPGASSYGYTF. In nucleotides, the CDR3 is TGCGCCAGCAGCCAAGGCCCAGGGGCATCCTCCTATGGCTACACCTTC.

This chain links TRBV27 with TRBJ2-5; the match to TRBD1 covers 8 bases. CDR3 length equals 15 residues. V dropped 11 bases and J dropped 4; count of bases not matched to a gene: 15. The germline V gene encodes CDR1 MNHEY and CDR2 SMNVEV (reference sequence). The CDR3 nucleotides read TGTGCCTGCCCGTCCCCCAGACAGGGGAGAGAGACCCAGTACTTC. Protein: CACPSPRQGRETQYF.

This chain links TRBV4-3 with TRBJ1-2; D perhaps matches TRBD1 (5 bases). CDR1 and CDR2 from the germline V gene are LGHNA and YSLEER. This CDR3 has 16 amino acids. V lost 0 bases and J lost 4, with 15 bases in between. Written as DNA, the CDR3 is TGCGCCAGCAGCCAAGACAACCTAAGGGGACTCTATGGCTACACCTTC. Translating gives CASSQDNLRGLYGYTF.

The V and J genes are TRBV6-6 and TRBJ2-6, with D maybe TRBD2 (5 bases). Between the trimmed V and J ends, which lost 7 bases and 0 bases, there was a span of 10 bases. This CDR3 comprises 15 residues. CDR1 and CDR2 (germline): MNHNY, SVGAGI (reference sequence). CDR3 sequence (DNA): TGTGCCAGCACGGACTTACTCTCTGGGGCCAACGTCCTGACTTTC. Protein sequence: CASTDLLSGANVLTF.

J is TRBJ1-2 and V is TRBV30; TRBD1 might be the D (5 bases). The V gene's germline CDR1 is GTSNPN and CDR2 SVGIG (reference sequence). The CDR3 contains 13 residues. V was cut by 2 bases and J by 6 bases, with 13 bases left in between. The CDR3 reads CAWSHGGFNGYTF. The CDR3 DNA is TGTGCCTGGAGTCACGGGGGGTTCAATGGCTACACCTTC. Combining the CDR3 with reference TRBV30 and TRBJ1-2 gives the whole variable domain SQTIHQWPATLVQPVGSPLSLECTVEGTSNPNLYWYRQAAGRGLQLLFYSVGIGQISSEVPQNLSASRPQDRQFILSSKKLLLSDSGFYLCAWSHGGFNGYTFGSGTRLTVV.

The chain's CDR3 is CASSYSKVRGNYGYTF. CDR3 sequence (DNA): TGTGCCAGCAGTTACTCGAAGGTTCGGGGTAACTATGGCTACACCTTC. The chain combines TRBV6-5 with TRBJ1-2; no clear D gene. Germline assignment: CDR1 MNHEY and CDR2 SVGAGI. CDR3 length: 16 residues. Trimming stripped 0 bases from V and 1 base from J, with 12 bases between.

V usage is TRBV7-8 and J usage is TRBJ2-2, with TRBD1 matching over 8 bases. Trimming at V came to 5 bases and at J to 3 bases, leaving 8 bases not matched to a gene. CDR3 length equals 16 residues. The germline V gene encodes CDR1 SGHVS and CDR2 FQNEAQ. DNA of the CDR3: TGTGCCAGCAGCCATGGACAGGGATGGGACACCGGGGAGCTGTTTTTT. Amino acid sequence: CASSHGQGWDTGELFF.

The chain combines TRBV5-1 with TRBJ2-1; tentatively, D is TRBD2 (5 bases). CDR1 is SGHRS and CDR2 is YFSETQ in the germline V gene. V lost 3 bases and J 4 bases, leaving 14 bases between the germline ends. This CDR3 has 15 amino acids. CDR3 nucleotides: TGCGCCAGCAGCTCACGGGCCTCGGGGTACAATGAGCAGTTCTTC. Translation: CASSSRASGYNEQFF.

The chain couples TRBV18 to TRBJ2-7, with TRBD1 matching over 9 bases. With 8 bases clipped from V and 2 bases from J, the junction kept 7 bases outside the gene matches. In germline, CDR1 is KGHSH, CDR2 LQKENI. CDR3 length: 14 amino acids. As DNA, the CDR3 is TGTGCCAGCAAACCGGGACAGGGTACCTACGAGCAGTACTTC. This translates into CASKPGQGTYEQYF. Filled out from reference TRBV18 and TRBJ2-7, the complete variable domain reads NAGVMQNPRHLVRRRGQEARLRCSPMKGHSHVYWYRQLPEEGLKFMVYLQKENIIDESGMPKERFSAEFPKEGPSILRIQQVVRGDSAAYFCASKPGQGTYEQYFGPGTRLTVT.

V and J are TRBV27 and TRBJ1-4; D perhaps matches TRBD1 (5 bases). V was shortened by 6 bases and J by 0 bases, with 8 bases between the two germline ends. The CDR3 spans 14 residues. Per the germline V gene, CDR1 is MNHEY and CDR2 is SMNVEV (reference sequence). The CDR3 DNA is TGTGCCAGCAGGAAGACAGCAACTAATGAAAAACTGTTTTTT. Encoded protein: CASRKTATNEKLFF.

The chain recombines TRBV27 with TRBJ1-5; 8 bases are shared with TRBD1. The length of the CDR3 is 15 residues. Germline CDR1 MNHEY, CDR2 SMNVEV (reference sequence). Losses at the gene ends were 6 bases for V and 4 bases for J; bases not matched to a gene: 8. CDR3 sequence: CASRPTGAANQPQHF. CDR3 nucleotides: TGTGCCAGCAGACCGACAGGGGCCGCTAATCAGCCCCAGCATTTT.

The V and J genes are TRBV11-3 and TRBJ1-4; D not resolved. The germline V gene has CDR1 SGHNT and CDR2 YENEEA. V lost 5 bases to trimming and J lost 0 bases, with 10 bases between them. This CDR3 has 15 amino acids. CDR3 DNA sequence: TGTGCCAGCAGCCTAAAGTTAGCAACTAATGAAAAACTGTTTTTT. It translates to CASSLKLATNEKLFF.

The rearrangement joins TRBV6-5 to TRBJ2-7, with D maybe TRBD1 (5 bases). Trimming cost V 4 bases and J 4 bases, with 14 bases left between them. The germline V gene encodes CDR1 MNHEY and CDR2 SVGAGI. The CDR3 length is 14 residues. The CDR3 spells CASSSLGPSYEQYF. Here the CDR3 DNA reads TGTGCCAGCAGTTCCCTGGGGCCCTCGTACGAGCAGTACTTC.

The CDR3, as DNA: TGTGCCAGTAGGGCCAGGGGGACGAGCACAGATACGCAGTATTTT. Residues: CASRARGTSTDTQYF. The V and J genes are TRBV19 and TRBJ2-3; 7 bases are a match to TRBD1. Per germline, CDR1 LNHDA and CDR2 SQIVND (reference sequence). The V and J ends lost 6 bases and 0 bases, in that order; junction bases with no gene match: 6. CDR3 length equals 15 residues.

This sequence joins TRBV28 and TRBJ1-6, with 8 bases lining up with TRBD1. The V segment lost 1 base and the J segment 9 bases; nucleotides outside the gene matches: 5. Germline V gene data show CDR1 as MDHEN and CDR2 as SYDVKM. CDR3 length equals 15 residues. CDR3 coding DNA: TGTGCCAGCAGTTTATTGGGACAGGAGTCTTCACCCCTCCACTTT. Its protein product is CASSLLGQESSPLHF.

CDR3: CATHRITYEQYF. The CDR3 region has the DNA TGTGCCACCCACAGGATAACCTACGAGCAGTACTTC. The chain carries TRBV6-5 and TRBJ2-7, with D possibly TRBD1 on 5 matching bases. Germline V lookup: CDR1 MNHEY, CDR2 SVGAGI. The CDR3 has 12 residues. V was clipped by 10 bases and J by 2 bases, with 12 bases between them.